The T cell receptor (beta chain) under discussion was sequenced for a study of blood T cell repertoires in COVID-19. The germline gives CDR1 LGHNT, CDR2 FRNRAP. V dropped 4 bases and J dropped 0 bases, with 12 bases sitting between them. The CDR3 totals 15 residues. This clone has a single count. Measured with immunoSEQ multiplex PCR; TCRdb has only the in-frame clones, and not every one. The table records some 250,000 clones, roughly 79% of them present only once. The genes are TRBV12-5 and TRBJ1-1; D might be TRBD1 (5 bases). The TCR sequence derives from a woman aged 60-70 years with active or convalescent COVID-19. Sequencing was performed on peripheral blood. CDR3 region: CASGSWAGVNTEAFF. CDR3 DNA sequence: TGTGCTAGTGGTTCCTGGGCGGGGGTGAACACTGAAGCTTTCTTT.